This entry lists 11 T cell receptor beta chains sequenced from one sample in a study of technical replicates of blood from a few donors. Sequencing was performed with immunoSEQ multiplex PCR; in TCRdb, only in-frame clones are kept and a portion is missing. The data contain 65,000 to 80,000 clones, approximately 95% of them singletons. The source material was T cells isolated from PBMCs. These receptors were obtained from a human donor in good health.

This chain links TRBV30 with TRBJ1-2, with D perhaps TRBD1 (6 bases). CDR1 and CDR2 from the germline V gene are GTSNPN and SVGIG (reference sequence). This CDR3 is built from 14 residues. V was cut by 0 bases and J by 4 bases, with 12 bases left in between. CDR3 amino acids: CAWSVGGAGYGYTF. DNA of the CDR3: TGTGCCTGGAGTGTAGGGGGGGCGGGCTATGGCTACACCTTC. Full variable domain (rest looked up from reference TRBV30 and TRBJ1-2): SQTIHQWPATLVQPVGSPLSLECTVEGTSNPNLYWYRQAAGRGLQLLFYSVGIGQISSEVPQNLSASRPQDRQFILSSKKLLLSDSGFYLCAWSVGGAGYGYTFGSGTRLTVV.

The rearrangement uses TRBV7-9 and TRBJ2-7; 7 nucleotides line up with TRBD1. There are 16 residues in the CDR3. V gave up 4 bases and J gave up 4 bases; unmatched junction bases: 13. The germline gives CDR1 SEHNR, CDR2 FQNEAQ (reference sequence). The CDR3 here is CASSYRTGERGYEQYF. The CDR3, as DNA: TGTGCCAGCAGCTATAGGACAGGAGAGAGGGGGTACGAGCAGTACTTC.

V is TRBV7-8 and J is TRBJ2-3; 12 bases are shared with TRBD2. The ends lost 4 bases at V and 0 bases at J; junction bases unmatched: 5. The CDR3 loop spans 17 amino acids. Germline V lookup: CDR1 SGHVS, CDR2 FQNEAQ. DNA for the CDR3: TGTGCCAGCAGCTCCGGACTAGCGGGGTCTAGCACAGATACGCAGTATTTT. Amino acid sequence: CASSSGLAGSSTDTQYF.

The chain is built from TRBV21-1 and TRBJ1-1. TRBV21-1 is a recognized pseudogene. There are 16 residues in the CDR3. Here the CDR3 reads CASSNKGRACSTEAFF. The CDR3 region has the DNA TGTGCCAGCAGCAACAAAGGGAGGGCGTGTAGCACTGAAGCTTTCTTT.

This chain uses TRBV28 with TRBJ1-2; D not resolved. There are 14 residues in the CDR3. V was cut by 6 bases and J by 4 bases, with 15 bases left in between. Germline loops: CDR1 MDHEN, CDR2 SYDVKM. DNA of the CDR3: TGTGCCAGCAGCCCTTACACAGATCGCTATGGCTACACCTTC. It yields the protein CASSPYTDRYGYTF.

This chain joins TRBV7-2 and TRBJ2-7, with 8 bases lining up with TRBD2. The CDR3 is made up of 15 amino acids. J lost 5 bases, V lost 5 bases, and 11 bases had no gene match. Germline-derived CDR1 and CDR2 are SGHTA and FQGNSA. CDR3: CASSPSGSARDEQYF. CDR3 nucleotides: TGTGCCAGCAGCCCCAGCGGGAGCGCCCGAGACGAGCAGTACTTC.

DNA of the CDR3: TGTGCCAGCAGTTTCTTACTAGCGGTGTACGAGCAGTACTTC. It is translated as CASSFLLAVYEQYF. The chain links TRBV28 to TRBJ2-7; 8 bases line up with TRBD2. The CDR3 runs to 14 residues. CDR1 and CDR2 (germline): MDHEN, SYDVKM. J was trimmed by 4 bases and V by 3 bases; bases with no gene match: 5.

A single count supports this clone. The chain has TRBV6-5 and TRBJ1-5; the D is unclear. Trimming cost V 0 bases and J 7 bases, with 13 bases left between them. This CDR3 comprises 15 residues. Germline V gene data show CDR1 as MNHEY and CDR2 as SVGAGI. In nucleotides, the CDR3 is TGTGCCAGCAGTTACTCGTCTCACGGCGGGCAGCCCCAGCATTTT. This sequence encodes CASSYSSHGGQPQHF.

The table lists this clone with a few counts. The CDR3 spells CASSQGTDYGYTF. The DNA for the CDR3 is TGCGCCAGCAGCCAAGGGACAGACTATGGCTACACCTTC. The rearrangement links TRBV4-1 to TRBJ1-2; the D gene is possibly TRBD1 (6 bases). V lost 1 base and J lost 3, with 6 bases in between. The CDR3 consists of 13 residues. In germline, CDR1 is MGHRA, CDR2 YSYEKL.

V is TRBV10-2 and J is TRBJ1-4; TRBD1 is a possible D gene (6 bases). Germline V gene sequence: CDR1 WSHSY, CDR2 SAAADI. The CDR3 loop spans 16 amino acids. Deletions cut 3 bases from V and 0 bases from J, with 11 bases between. CDR3 in amino acids: CASSDGRGTTNEKLFF. In DNA, the CDR3 is TGCGCCAGCAGTGATGGCAGGGGAACAACTAATGAAAAACTGTTTTTT.

The rearrangement links TRBV29-1 to TRBJ2-7, with TRBD2 matching over 7 bases. The V segment lost 5 bases and the J segment 2 bases; nucleotides outside the gene matches: 9. This CDR3 is built from 14 residues. Looked up from germline, CDR1 is SQVTM and CDR2 is ANQGSEA. As DNA, the CDR3 is TGCAGCGTTCGGGAGGCAGGGATAGCCTACGAGCAGTACTTC. It translates to CSVREAGIAYEQYF.